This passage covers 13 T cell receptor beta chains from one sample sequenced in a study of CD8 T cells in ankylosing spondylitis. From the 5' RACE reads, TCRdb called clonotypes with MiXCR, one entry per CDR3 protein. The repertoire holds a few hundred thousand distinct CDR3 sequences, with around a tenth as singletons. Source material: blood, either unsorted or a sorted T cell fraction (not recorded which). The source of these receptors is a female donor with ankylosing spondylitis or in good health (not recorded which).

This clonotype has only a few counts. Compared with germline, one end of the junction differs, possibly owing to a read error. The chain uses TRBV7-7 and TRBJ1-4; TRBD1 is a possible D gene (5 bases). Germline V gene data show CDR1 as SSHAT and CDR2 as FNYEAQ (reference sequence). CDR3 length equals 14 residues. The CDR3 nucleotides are TGTGCTAGCAGCAACGGGGCTTGGAGCGAAAAACTGTTTTTT. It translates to CASSNGAWSEKLFF. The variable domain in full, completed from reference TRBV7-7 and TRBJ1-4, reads GAGVSQSPRYKVTKRGQDVTLRCDPISSHATLYWYQQALGQGPEFLTYFNYEAQPDKSGLPSDRFSAERPEGSISTLTIQRTEQRDSAMYRCASSNGAWSEKLFFGSGTQLSVL.

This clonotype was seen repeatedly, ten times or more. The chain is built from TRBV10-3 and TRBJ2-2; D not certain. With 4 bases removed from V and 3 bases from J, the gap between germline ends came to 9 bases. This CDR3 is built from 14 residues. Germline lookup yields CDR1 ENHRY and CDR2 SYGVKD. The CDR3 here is CAISGQTYTGELFF. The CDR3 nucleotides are TGTGCCATCAGTGGCCAGACCTACACCGGGGAGCTGTTTTTT.

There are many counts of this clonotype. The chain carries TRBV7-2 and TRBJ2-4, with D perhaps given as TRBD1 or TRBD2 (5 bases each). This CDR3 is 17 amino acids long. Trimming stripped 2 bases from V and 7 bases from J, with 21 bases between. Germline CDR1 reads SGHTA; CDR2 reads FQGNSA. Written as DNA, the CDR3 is TGTGCCAGCAGCTTAAAAGGTGCTGGGGGTCTATGGAACATTCAGTACTTC. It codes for CASSLKGAGGLWNIQYF.

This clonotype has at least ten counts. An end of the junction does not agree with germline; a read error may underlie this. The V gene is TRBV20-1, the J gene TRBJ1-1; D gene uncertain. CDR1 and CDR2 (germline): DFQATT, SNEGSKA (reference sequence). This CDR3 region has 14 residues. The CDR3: CSAALWSGNSEAFF. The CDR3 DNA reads TGCAGTGCAGCTTTATGGAGCGGGAACTCTGAAGCTTTCTTT.

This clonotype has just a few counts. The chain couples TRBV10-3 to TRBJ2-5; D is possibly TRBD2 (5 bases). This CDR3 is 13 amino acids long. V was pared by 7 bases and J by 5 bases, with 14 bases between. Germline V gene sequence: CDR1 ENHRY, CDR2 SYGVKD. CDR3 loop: CAITGGPAETQYF. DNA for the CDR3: TGTGCCATCACTGGAGGACCCGCGGAGACCCAGTACTTC.

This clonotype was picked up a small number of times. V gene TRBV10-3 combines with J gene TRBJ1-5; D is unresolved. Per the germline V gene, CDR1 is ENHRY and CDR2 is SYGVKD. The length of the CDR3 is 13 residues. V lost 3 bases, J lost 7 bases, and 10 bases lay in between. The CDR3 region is CAISEGLGQPQHF. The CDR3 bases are TGTGCCATCAGTGAAGGTTTGGGGCAGCCCCAGCATTTT.

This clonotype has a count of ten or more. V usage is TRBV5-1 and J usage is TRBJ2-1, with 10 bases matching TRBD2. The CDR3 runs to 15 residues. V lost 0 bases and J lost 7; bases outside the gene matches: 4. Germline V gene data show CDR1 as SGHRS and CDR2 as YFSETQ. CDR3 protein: CASSLVLAGENEQFF. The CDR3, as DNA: TGCGCCAGCAGCTTGGTGCTAGCGGGGGAAAATGAGCAGTTCTTC.

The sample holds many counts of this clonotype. The CDR3 DNA is TGCAGTGCTTTTGCCCCCTTTGGCGGGGGGTACCAAGAGACCCAGTACTTC. The encoded protein is CSAFAPFGGGYQETQYF. The gene calls are TRBV20-1 and TRBJ2-5; 8 positions agree with TRBD2. Germline values: CDR1 DFQATT, CDR2 SNEGSKA (reference sequence). CDR3 length equals 17 residues. After removal of 5 bases from V and 0 bases from J, the junction contained 14 bases not matched to a gene.

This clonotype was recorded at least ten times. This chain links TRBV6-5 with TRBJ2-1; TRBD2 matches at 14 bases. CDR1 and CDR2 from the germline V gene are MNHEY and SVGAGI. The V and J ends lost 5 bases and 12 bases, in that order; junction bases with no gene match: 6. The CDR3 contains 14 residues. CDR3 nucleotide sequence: TGTGCCAGCAGTAACCCGGGACTAGCGGGAGCGCAGTTCTTC. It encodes CASSNPGLAGAQFF.

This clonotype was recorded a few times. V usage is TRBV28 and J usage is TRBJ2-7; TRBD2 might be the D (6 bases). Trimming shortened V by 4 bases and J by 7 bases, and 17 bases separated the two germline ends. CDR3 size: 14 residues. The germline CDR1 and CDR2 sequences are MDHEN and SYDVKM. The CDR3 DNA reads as TGTGCCAGCAGTTCGGGGACGGGGACTCGGGAGCAGTACTTC. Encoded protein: CASSSGTGTREQYF.

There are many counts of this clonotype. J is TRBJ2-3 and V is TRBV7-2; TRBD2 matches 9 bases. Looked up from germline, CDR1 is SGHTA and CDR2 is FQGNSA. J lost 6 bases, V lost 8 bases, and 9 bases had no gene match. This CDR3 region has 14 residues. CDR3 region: CASAGGLAADTQYF. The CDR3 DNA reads TGTGCCAGCGCGGGGGGACTAGCAGCCGATACGCAGTATTTT.

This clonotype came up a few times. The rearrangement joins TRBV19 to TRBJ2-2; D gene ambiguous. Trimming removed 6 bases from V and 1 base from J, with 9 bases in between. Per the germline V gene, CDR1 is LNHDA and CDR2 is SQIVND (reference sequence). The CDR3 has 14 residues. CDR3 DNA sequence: TGTGCCAGTAGGTTAGGGTTGAACACCGGGGAGCTGTTTTTT. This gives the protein CASRLGLNTGELFF.

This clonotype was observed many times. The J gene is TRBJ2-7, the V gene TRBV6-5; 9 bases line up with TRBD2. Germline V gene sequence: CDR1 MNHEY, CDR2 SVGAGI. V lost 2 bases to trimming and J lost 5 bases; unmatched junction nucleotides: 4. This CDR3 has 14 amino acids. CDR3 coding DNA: TGTGCCAGCAGTTACCCCGGGACTAGCAACGAGCAGTACTTC. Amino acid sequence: CASSYPGTSNEQYF.